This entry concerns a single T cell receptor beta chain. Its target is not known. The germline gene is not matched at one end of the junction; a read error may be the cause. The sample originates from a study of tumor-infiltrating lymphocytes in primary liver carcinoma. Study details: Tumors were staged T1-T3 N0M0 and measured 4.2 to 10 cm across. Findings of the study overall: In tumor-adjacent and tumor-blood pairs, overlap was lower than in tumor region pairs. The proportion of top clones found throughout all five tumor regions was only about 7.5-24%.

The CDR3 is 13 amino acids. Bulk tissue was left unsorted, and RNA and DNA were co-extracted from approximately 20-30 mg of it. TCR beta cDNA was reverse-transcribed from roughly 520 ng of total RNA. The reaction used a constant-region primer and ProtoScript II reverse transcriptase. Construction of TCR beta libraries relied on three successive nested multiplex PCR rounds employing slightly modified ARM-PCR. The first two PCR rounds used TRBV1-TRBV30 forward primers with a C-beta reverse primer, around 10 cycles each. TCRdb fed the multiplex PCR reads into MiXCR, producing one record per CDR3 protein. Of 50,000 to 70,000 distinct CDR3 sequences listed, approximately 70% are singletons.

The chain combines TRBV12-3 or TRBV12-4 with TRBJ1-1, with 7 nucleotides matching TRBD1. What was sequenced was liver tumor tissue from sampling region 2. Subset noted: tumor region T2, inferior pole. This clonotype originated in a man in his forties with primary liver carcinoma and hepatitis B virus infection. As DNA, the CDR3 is TGTGCCAGCGGGAGACAGGGCTACACTGAATCTTTCTTT. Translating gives CASGRQGYTESFF.